One T cell receptor (beta chain) is described in this entry. Its matching antigen is unknown. This CDR3 has 16 residues. The V segment lost 6 bases and the J segment 7 bases; nucleotides outside the gene matches: 12. TCRdb itself ran the 5' RACE reads through MiXCR, one entry per CDR3 protein. The top ten clones hold under 10% of a sample with 400,000 or so distinct CDR3 sequences, approximately 10% of them seen once. The data were taken from a study of identical twins. The study's findings and limits: The study based its conclusions on cross-sectional statistical analysis and did not follow the same donors. Analyses based on zero insertions could be partly confounded by invariant MAIT and iNKT cells. The degree of excess twin sharing was weaker in beta out-of-frame sequences. Within cord blood, abundant beta clonotypes carried fewer insertions, but memory repertoires showed no such trend.

The chain employs TRBV12-3 or TRBV12-4 and TRBJ2-1; 10 bases fit TRBD2. What was sequenced was naive T cells sorted from blood. This receptor was identified in a woman aged 45-59 years in good health. CDR3 protein: CASSPMGLASFNEQFF. CDR3 bases: TGTGCCAGCAGCCCGATGGGACTAGCGTCCTTTAATGAGCAGTTCTTC.